These 10 T cell receptor beta chains share one sample of origin, sequenced in a study of T-cell reconstitution after alpha-beta-depleted transplantation in children. Preparation of the TCRbeta library was carried out with unique molecular identifiers. TCRdb passed the PCR reads through MiXCR, listing each CDR3 protein once. This table holds under 750,000 distinct CDR3 sequences, 20% to 25% found once. The sample in question was PBMCs, mostly from graft donor cells, obtained 360 days after TCRalphabeta/CD19-depleted stem cell transplant. The origin of the receptors is a boy under two years old who had a stem cell transplant for acute myeloid leukemia, so the T cells may come from the graft donor.

This rearrangement joins TRBV6-5 to TRBJ2-7; 7 bases agree with TRBD1. V shed 0 bases and J 3 bases; nucleotides not matched to a gene: 5. The length of the CDR3 is 15 residues. Germline CDR1 reads MNHEY; CDR2 reads SVGAGI. CDR3 region: CASSYSTGPSYEQYV. As DNA, the CDR3 is TGTGCCAGCAGTTACTCGACAGGGCCAAGCTACGAGCAGTACGTC.

Only a few counts were recorded for this clonotype. The junction and the germline gene differ at one end; a read error may be behind it. The chain is built from TRBV24-1 and TRBJ2-6; D is uncertain. Germline values: CDR1 KGHDR, CDR2 SFDVKD. CDR3 length equals 17 residues. CDR3 coding DNA: TGTGCCACCAGTGCTTTGGCCCTTTACTCTGGGGCCAACGTCCTGACTTTC. This translates into CATSALALYSGANVLTF.

This clonotype showed up many times. The rearrangement uses TRBV4-3 and TRBJ2-1; possible D gene TRBD2, 6 bases. Between the trimmed V and J ends, which lost 8 bases and 4 bases, there was a span of 18 bases. Germline CDR1 and CDR2: LGHNA and YSLEER. This CDR3 region has 15 residues. CDR3: CASGTQTTEYNEQFF. The CDR3 nucleotides read TGCGCCAGCGGGACTCAGACGACCGAGTACAATGAGCAGTTCTTC.

In its sample, this clonotype was seen a few times. V is TRBV29-1 and J is TRBJ1-4, with 7 bases aligning to TRBD1. J lost 7 bases, V lost 4 bases, and 6 bases had no gene match. The CDR3 has 13 amino acids. Per germline, CDR1 SQVTM and CDR2 ANQGSEA. The CDR3 DNA sequence: TGCAGCGTTGGGGCTTACAGGGGTGAAAAACTGTTTTTT. The encoded protein is CSVGAYRGEKLFF.

In regard to this clonotype: One end of the junction fails to match germline, which may point to a read error. The rearrangement uses TRBV20-1 and TRBJ2-1; 8 bases map to TRBD2. CDR1 and CDR2 (germline): DFQATT, SNEGSKA (reference sequence). The CDR3 sequence is 16 residues long. CDR3 nucleotide sequence: TGCTGTGCTCCTATAGCGGGGCACCTCTCCTACAATGAGCAGTTCTTC. This codes for CCAPIAGHLSYNEQFF.

The chain combines TRBV30 with TRBJ2-7; D is perhaps TRBD1 or TRBD2 (5 bases each). CDR3 size: 12 residues. Germline-derived CDR1 and CDR2 are GTSNPN and SVGIG (reference sequence). V lost 2 bases to trimming and J lost 2 bases, with 7 bases between them. This chain's CDR3 is CAWSRGAYEQYF. CDR3 DNA sequence: TGTGCCTGGAGTAGGGGAGCCTACGAGCAGTACTTC. Combining the CDR3 with reference TRBV30 and TRBJ2-7 gives the whole variable domain SQTIHQWPATLVQPVGSPLSLECTVEGTSNPNLYWYRQAAGRGLQLLFYSVGIGQISSEVPQNLSASRPQDRQFILSSKKLLLSDSGFYLCAWSRGAYEQYFGPGTRLTVT.

V gene TRBV20-1 combines with J gene TRBJ2-7; the match to TRBD2 covers 7 bases. After removal of 2 bases from V and 5 bases from J, the junction contained 9 bases not matched to a gene. CDR3 length equals 14 residues. Germline CDR1 DFQATT, CDR2 SNEGSKA (reference sequence). The CDR3 region is CSARSLGGGHEQYF. CDR3 sequence (DNA): TGCAGTGCTAGAAGCCTTGGGGGGGGACACGAGCAGTACTTC.

This clonotype came up a few times. The rearrangement links TRBV9 to TRBJ2-1; 8 bases align to TRBD2. This CDR3 region has 17 residues. V lost 2 bases and J lost 5; bases outside the gene matches: 12. Germline V gene sequence: CDR1 SGDLS, CDR2 YYNGEE. CDR3 amino acids: CASSVTGGGPLDNEQFF. For the CDR3, the DNA is TGTGCCAGCAGCGTTACGGGGGGGGGGCCATTGGACAATGAGCAGTTCTTC.

The chain carries TRBV9 and TRBJ2-3; D ambiguous. The CDR3 has 15 residues. The ends were cut back, 2 bases at V and 2 bases at J, with 12 bases in the middle. Germline CDR1 SGDLS, CDR2 YYNGEE. CDR3 DNA: TGTGCCAGCAGCGTTCAACCTGAAATCACAGATACGCAGTATTTT. Translation gives CASSVQPEITDTQYF.

In this sample, this clonotype turned up many times. The genes are TRBV6-1 and TRBJ1-6; D not resolved. With 4 bases removed from V and 7 bases from J, the gap between germline ends came to 8 bases. This CDR3 has 13 residues. The V gene's germline CDR1 is MNHNS and CDR2 SASEGT. This CDR3 is CASSVSRNSPLHF. CDR3 coding DNA: TGTGCCAGCAGTGTTAGTCGGAATTCACCCCTCCACTTT.